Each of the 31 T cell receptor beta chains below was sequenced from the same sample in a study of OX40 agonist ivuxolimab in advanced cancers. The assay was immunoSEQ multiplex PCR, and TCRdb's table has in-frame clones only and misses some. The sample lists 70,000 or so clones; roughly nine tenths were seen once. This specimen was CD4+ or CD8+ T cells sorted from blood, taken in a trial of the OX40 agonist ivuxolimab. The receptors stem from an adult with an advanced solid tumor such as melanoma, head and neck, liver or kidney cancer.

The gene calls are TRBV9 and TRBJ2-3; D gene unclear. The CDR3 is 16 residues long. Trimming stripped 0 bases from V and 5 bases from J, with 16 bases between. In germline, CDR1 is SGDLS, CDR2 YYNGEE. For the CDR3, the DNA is TGTGCCAGCAGCGTAGCGGGTAATCAAATTGGAGATACGCAGTATTTT. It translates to CASSVAGNQIGDTQYF.

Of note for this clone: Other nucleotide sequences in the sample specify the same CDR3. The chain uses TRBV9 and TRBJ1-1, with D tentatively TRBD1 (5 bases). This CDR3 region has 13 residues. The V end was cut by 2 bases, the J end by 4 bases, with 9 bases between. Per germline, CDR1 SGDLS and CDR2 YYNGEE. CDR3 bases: TGTGCCAGCAGCGTTGGGGACGCCACTGAAGCTTTCTTT. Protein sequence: CASSVGDATEAFF.

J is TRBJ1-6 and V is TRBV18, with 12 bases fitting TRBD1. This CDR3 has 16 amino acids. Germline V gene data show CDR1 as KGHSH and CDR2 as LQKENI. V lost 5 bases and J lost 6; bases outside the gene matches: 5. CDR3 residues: CASSTGTGGTNSPLHF. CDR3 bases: TGTGCCAGCTCAACCGGGACAGGGGGCACTAATTCACCCCTCCACTTT.

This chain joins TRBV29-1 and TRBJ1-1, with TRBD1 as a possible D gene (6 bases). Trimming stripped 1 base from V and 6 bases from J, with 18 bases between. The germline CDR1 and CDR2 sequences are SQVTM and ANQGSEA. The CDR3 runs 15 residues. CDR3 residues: CSVEGLVTGWAEAFF. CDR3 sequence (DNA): TGCAGCGTTGAAGGTCTCGTGACAGGCTGGGCTGAAGCTTTCTTT.

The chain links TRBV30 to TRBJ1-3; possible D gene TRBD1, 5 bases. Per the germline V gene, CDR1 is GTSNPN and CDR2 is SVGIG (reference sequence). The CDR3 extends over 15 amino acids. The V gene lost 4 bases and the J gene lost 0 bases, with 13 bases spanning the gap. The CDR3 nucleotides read TGTGCCTGGATGGTGGGACTAAACTCTGGAAACACCATATATTTT. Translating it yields CAWMVGLNSGNTIYF. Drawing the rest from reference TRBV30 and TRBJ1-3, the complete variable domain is SQTIHQWPATLVQPVGSPLSLECTVEGTSNPNLYWYRQAAGRGLQLLFYSVGIGQISSEVPQNLSASRPQDRQFILSSKKLLLSDSGFYLCAWMVGLNSGNTIYFGEGSWLTVV.

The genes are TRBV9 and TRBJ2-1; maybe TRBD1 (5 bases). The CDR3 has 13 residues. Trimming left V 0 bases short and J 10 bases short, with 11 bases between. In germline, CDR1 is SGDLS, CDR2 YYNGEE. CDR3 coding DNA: TGTGCCAGCAGCGTAGCAGGGCAAGGGGAGCAGTTCTTC. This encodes CASSVAGQGEQFF.

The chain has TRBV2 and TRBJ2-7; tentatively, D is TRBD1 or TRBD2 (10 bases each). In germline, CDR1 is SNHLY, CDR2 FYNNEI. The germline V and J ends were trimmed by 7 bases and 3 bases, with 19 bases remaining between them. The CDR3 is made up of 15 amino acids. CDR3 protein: CASKREGQGFYEQYF. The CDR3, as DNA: TGTGCCAGCAAGCGGGAGGGACAGGGGTTCTACGAGCAGTACTTC.

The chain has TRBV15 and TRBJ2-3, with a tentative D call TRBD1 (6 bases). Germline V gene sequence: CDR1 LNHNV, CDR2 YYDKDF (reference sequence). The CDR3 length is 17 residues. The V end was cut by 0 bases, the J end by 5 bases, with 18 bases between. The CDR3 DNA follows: TGTGCCACCAGCAGAGATAACAAGGCAGGGGCTAAAGATACGCAGTATTTT. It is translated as CATSRDNKAGAKDTQYF. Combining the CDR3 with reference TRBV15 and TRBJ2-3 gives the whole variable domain DAMVIQNPRYQVTQFGKPVTLSCSQTLNHNVMYWYQQKSSQAPKLLFHYYDKDFNNEADTPDNFQSRRPNTSFCFLDIRSPGLGDTAMYLCATSRDNKAGAKDTQYFGPGTRLTVL.

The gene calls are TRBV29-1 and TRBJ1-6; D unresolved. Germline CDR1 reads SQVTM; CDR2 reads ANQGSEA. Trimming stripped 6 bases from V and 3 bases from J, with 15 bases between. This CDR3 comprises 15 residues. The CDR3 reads CSVRIGQNYNSPLHF. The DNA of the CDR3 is TGCAGCGTGCGAATTGGCCAGAACTATAATTCACCCCTCCACTTT.

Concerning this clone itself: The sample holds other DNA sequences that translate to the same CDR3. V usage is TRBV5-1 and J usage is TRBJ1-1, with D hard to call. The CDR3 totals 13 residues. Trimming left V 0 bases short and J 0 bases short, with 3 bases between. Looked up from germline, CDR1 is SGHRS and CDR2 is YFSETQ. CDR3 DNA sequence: TGCGCCAGCAGCTTGGGCGTGAACACTGAAGCTTTCTTT. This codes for CASSLGVNTEAFF.

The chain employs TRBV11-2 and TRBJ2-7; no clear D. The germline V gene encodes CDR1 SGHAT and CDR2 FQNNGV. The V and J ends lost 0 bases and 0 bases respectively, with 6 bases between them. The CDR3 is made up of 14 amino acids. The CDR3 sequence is CASSLEQISYEQYF. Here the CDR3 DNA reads TGTGCCAGCAGCTTAGAACAGATCTCCTACGAGCAGTACTTC. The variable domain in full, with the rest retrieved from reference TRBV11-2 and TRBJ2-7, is EAGVAQSPRYKIIEKRQSVAFWCNPISGHATLYWYQQILGQGPKLLIQFQNNGVVDDSQLPKDRFSAERLKGVDSTLKIQPAKLEDSAVYLCASSLEQISYEQYFGPGTRLTVT.

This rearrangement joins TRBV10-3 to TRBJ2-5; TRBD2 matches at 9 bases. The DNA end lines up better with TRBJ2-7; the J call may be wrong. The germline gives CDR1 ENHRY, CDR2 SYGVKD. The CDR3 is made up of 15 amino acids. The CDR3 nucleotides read TGTGCCATCAGTGAGGGGACTAGCCTCCTCTACGAGCAGTACTTC. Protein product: CAISEGTSLLYEQYF.

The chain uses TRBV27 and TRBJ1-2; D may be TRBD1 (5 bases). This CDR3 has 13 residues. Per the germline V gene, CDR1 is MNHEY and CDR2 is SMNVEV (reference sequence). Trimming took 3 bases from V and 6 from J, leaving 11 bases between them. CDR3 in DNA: TGTGCCAGCAGTTTTTCTGCAGGGAATGGCTACACCTTC. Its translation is CASSFSAGNGYTF.

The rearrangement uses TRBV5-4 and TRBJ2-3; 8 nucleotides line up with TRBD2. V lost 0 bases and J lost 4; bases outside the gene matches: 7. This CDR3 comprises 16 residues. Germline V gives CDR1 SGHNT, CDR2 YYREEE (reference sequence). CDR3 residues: CASSLARGGGPDTQYF. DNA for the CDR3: TGTGCCAGCAGCTTGGCCAGAGGCGGGGGGCCAGATACGCAGTATTTT.

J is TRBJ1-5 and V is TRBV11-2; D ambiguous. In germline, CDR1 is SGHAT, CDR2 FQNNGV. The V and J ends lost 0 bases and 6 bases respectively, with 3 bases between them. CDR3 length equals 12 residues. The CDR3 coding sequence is TGTGCCAGCAGCTTAGAAGGTCAGCCCCAGCATTTT. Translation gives CASSLEGQPQHF.

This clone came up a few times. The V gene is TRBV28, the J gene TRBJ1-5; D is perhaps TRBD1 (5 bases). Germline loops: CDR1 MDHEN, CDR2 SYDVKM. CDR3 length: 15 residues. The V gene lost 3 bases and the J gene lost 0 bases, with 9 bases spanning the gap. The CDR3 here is CASSFGGNSNQPQHF. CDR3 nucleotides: TGTGCCAGCAGTTTTGGGGGAAATAGCAATCAGCCCCAGCATTTT.

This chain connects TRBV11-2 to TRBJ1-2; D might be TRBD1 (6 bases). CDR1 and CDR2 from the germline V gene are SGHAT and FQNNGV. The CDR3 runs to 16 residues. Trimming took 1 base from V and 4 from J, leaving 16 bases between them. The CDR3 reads CASSLAGARTGYGYTF. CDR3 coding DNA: TGTGCCAGCAGCTTAGCGGGGGCCCGGACGGGCTATGGCTACACCTTC.

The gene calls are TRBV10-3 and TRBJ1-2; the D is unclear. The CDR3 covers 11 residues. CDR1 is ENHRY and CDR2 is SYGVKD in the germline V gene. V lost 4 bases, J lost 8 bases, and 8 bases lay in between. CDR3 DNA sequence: TGTGCCATCAGTGCAGAGACAGGCTACACCTTC. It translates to CAISAETGYTF.

CDR3 residues: CASSSGTATNYGYTF. As DNA, the CDR3 is TGTGCCAGCAGCTCGGGGACAGCAACTAACTATGGCTACACCTTC. This rearrangement joins TRBV9 to TRBJ1-2; 7 nucleotides align to TRBD1. The germline CDR1 and CDR2 sequences are SGDLS and YYNGEE. V shed 4 bases and J 0 bases; nucleotides not matched to a gene: 6. The length of the CDR3 is 15 residues. Full variable domain (rest looked up from reference TRBV9 and TRBJ1-2): DSGVTQTPKHLITATGQRVTLRCSPRSGDLSVYWYQQSLDQGLQFLIQYYNGEERAKGNILERFSAQQFPDLHSELNLSSLELGDSALYFCASSSGTATNYGYTFGSGTRLTVV.

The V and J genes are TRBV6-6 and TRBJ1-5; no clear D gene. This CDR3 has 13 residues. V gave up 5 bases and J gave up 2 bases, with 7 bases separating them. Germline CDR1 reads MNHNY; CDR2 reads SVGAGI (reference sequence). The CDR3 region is CASSREGNQPQHF. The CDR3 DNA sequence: TGTGCCAGCAGTCGGGAGGGCAATCAGCCCCAGCATTTT.

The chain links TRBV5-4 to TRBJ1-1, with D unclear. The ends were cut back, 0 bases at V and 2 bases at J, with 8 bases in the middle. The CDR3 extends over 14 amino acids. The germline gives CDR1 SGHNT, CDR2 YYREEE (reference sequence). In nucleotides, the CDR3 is TGTGCCAGCAGCTTGGCCGGGCCTAACACTGAAGCTTTCTTT. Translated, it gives CASSLAGPNTEAFF.

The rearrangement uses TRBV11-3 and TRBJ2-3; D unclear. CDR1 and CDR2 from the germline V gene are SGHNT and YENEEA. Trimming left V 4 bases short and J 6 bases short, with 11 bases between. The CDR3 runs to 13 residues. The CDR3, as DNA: TGTGCCAGCAGCTCTAACATTAAGGATACGCAGTATTTT. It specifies CASSSNIKDTQYF.

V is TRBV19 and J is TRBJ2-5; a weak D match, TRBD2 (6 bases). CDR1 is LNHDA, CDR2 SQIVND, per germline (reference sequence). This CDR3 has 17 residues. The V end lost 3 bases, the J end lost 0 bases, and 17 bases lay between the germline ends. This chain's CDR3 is CASSIGGAGTYQETQYF. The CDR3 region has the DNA TGTGCCAGTAGTATCGGCGGGGCGGGAACGTACCAAGAGACCCAGTACTTC. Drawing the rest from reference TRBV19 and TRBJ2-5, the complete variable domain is DGGITQSPKYLFRKEGQNVTLSCEQNLNHDAMYWYRQDPGQGLRLIYYSQIVNDFQKGDIAEGYSVSREKKESFPLTVTSAQKNPTAFYLCASSIGGAGTYQETQYFGPGTRLLVL.

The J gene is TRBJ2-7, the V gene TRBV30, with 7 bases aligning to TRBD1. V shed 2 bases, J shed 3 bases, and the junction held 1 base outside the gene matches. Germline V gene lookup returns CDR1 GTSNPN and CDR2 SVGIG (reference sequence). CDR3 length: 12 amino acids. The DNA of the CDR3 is TGTGCCTGGAGTAGGACAGGCTACGAGCAGTACTTC. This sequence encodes CAWSRTGYEQYF.

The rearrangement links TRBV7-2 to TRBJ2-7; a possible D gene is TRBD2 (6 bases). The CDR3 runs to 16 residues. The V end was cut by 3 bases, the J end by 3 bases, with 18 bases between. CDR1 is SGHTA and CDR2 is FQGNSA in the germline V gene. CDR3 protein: CASSLGGPGLIYEQYF. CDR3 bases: TGTGCCAGCAGCTTGGGGGGACCAGGTCTGATCTACGAGCAGTACTTC.

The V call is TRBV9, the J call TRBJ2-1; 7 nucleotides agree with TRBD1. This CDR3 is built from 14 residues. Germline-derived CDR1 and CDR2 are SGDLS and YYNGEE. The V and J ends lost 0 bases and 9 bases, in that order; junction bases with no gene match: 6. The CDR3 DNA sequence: TGTGCCAGCAGCGTAGGGGACAGATGGGGTGAGCAGTTCTTC. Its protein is CASSVGDRWGEQFF. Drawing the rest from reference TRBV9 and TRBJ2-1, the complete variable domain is DSGVTQTPKHLITATGQRVTLRCSPRSGDLSVYWYQQSLDQGLQFLIQYYNGEERAKGNILERFSAQQFPDLHSELNLSSLELGDSALYFCASSVGDRWGEQFFGPGTRLTVL.

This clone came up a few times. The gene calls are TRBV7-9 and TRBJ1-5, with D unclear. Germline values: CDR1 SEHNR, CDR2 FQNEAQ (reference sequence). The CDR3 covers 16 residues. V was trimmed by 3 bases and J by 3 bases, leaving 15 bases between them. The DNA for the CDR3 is TGTGCCAGCAGCTTCGACGCCCCAAGGAACAATCAGCCCCAGCATTTT. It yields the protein CASSFDAPRNNQPQHF.

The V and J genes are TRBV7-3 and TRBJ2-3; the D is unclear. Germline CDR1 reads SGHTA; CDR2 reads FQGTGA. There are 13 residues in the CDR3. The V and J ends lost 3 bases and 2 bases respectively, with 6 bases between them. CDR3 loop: CASSFGLTDTQYF. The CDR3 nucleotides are TGTGCCAGCAGCTTTGGGCTCACAGATACGCAGTATTTT.

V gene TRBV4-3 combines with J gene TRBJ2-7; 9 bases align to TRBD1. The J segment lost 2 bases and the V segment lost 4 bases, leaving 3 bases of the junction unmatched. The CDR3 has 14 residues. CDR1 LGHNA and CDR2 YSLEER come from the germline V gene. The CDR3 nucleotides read TGCGCCAGCAGCCGCGGGACAGGGCCCTACGAGCAGTACTTC. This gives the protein CASSRGTGPYEQYF.

For the CDR3, the DNA is TGTGCCAGCAGTTCCTACCCCGACACGTATTACGAGCAGTACTTC. Its translation is CASSSYPDTYYEQYF. The rearrangement joins TRBV27 to TRBJ2-5; unclear D gene. The DNA end lines up better with TRBJ2-7; the J call may be wrong. The germline CDR1 and CDR2 sequences are MNHEY and SMNVEV (reference sequence). The CDR3 has 15 residues.

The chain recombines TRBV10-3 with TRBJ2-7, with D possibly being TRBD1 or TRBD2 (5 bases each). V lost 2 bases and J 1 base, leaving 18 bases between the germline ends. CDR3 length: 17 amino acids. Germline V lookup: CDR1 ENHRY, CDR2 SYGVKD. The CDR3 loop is CAISETIPGRRSYEQYF. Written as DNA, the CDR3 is TGTGCCATCAGTGAGACTATTCCGGGACGGAGGTCCTACGAGCAGTACTTC.